The 14 T cell receptor beta chains below were found in one sample sequenced in a study of T cells in Graves' hyperthyroidism and ophthalmopathy. RNA transcripts gave rise to amplified TCR beta CDR3 regions. The HTBI primer set was used in a first-round RT-PCR of the TCR CDR3. Each CDR3 protein gets one entry after TCRdb re-called the multiplex PCR reads with MiXCR. The sample lists around 300,000 distinct CDR3 sequences; over 11% were seen once. The sequenced sample consisted of blood. Receptors originate from a woman aged 25 to 45 with Graves' hyperthyroidism.

The chain couples TRBV7-9 to TRBJ2-3, with 8 positions matching TRBD2. Per the germline V gene, CDR1 is SEHNR and CDR2 is FQNEAQ (reference sequence). The CDR3 is 11 amino acids. V trimming: 6 bases; J trimming: 14 bases; junction bases outside the gene matches: 7. The CDR3, as DNA: TGTGCCAGCAGAGACGGGGGGGCAGTGTATTTT. Its translation is CASRDGGAVYF.

This clonotype was found many times. The gene calls are TRBV6-6 and TRBJ2-2, with 13 bases aligning to TRBD2. Germline-derived CDR1 and CDR2 are MNHNY and SVGAGI (reference sequence). The CDR3 is made up of 17 amino acids. V trimming: 2 bases; J trimming: 3 bases; junction bases outside the gene matches: 3. The CDR3 here is CASSYGLAGADTGELFF. The CDR3 coding sequence is TGTGCCAGCAGTTACGGACTAGCGGGAGCAGACACCGGGGAGCTGTTTTTT.

Only a few counts were recorded for this clonotype. V gene TRBV3-1 combines with J gene TRBJ1-4, with 7 bases fitting TRBD1. The germline V gene encodes CDR1 LGHDT and CDR2 YNNKEL (reference sequence). V was pared by 2 bases and J by 4 bases, with 1 base of the junction left unmatched. This CDR3 has 14 residues. CDR3 in amino acids: CASSQRGLNEKLFF. CDR3 coding DNA: TGTGCCAGCAGCCAAAGGGGGCTTAATGAAAAACTGTTTTTT.

The chain uses TRBV4-1 and TRBJ2-1, with D maybe TRBD1 (6 bases). Trimming removed 4 bases from V and 7 bases from J, with 11 bases in between. CDR1 and CDR2 from the germline V gene are MGHRA and YSYEKL. The CDR3 consists of 13 residues. CDR3 amino acids: CASSLGAPNEQFF. DNA of the CDR3: TGCGCCAGCAGCCTGGGGGCGCCGAATGAGCAGTTCTTC.

This clonotype has a count of ten or more. The DNA of the CDR3 is TGTGCCAGCAGCCCGCCAGGGGACACTGAAGCTTTCTTT. Translation: CASSPPGDTEAFF. This chain joins TRBV3-1 and TRBJ1-1; tentative D call: TRBD1 (6 bases). Trimming removed 4 bases at V and 3 bases at J, with 9 bases between. The germline CDR1 and CDR2 sequences are LGHDT and YNNKEL (reference sequence). CDR3 length: 13 amino acids.

V and J are TRBV28 and TRBJ2-2; D possibly matches TRBD1 or TRBD2 (5 bases each). The CDR3 sequence is 13 residues long. Per the germline V gene, CDR1 is MDHEN and CDR2 is SYDVKM. Trimming pared 6 bases from V and 4 bases from J, leaving 9 bases between. This CDR3 reads CASSQGPTGELFF. The CDR3 DNA reads as TGTGCCAGCAGCCAGGGACCCACCGGGGAGCTGTTTTTT.

This clonotype appeared many times. The chain couples TRBV19 to TRBJ2-5; D may be TRBD2 (6 bases). CDR1 and CDR2 from the germline V gene are LNHDA and SQIVND (reference sequence). The length of the CDR3 is 15 residues. The V end lost 1 base, the J end lost 5 bases, and 14 bases lay between the germline ends. The CDR3 protein is CASSIGGGVRETQYF. The CDR3 DNA sequence: TGTGCCAGTAGTATAGGTGGAGGGGTTCGGGAGACCCAGTACTTC.

This clonotype was seen repeatedly, ten times or more. CDR3 in DNA: TGCAGTGCTAGAGACCAGAGACAGCGACGATGGGCTTTCTTT. Its translation: CSARDQRQRRWAFF. The gene calls are TRBV20-1 and TRBJ1-1; TRBD1 is a possible D gene (5 bases). Between the trimmed V and J ends, which lost 0 bases and 11 bases, there was a span of 19 bases. This CDR3 contains 14 residues. From germline, CDR1 is DFQATT and CDR2 SNEGSKA (reference sequence).

This chain uses TRBV28 with TRBJ2-7; 9 nucleotides match TRBD2. TRBJ2-1 explains the end of the DNA better; the J call may be wrong. Germline V gene data show CDR1 as MDHEN and CDR2 as SYDVKM. This CDR3 has 16 residues. The CDR3 DNA is TGTGCCAGCAGTGCCCTTGGCGGGAGGGGCTCCTACGAGCAGTTCTTC. It translates to CASSALGGRGSYEQFF.

The CDR3 DNA is TGTGCCAGCGGACGGTCCGGAGGGGACACCATATATTTT. It is translated as CASGRSGGDTIYF. The V and J genes are TRBV27 and TRBJ1-3, with a weak D call TRBD1 (5 bases). The length of the CDR3 is 13 residues. V was shortened by 8 bases and J by 8 bases, with 16 bases between the two germline ends. Germline CDR1 is MNHEY and CDR2 is SMNVEV (reference sequence).

This chain joins TRBV29-1 and TRBJ2-2; D may be TRBD1 (5 bases). Trimming took 4 bases from V and 2 from J, leaving 11 bases between them. CDR1 SQVTM and CDR2 ANQGSEA come from the germline V gene. The length of the CDR3 is 14 residues. The CDR3 sequence is CSVARRGNTGELFF. The DNA for the CDR3 is TGCAGCGTTGCCCGTAGGGGAAACACCGGGGAGCTGTTTTTT.

This clonotype was observed many times. The chain recombines TRBV28 with TRBJ2-2; D is undetermined. The CDR3 has 16 amino acids. The germline V and J ends were trimmed by 2 bases and 2 bases, with 12 bases remaining between them. Per the germline V gene, CDR1 is MDHEN and CDR2 is SYDVKM. CDR3 amino acids: CASSLVGFSNTGELFF. CDR3 DNA: TGTGCCAGCAGTTTAGTAGGGTTTTCAAACACCGGGGAGCTGTTTTTT. The full variable domain, its missing parts supplied by reference TRBV28 and TRBJ2-2, is DVKVTQSSRYLVKRTGEKVFLECVQDMDHENMFWYRQDPGLGLRLIYFSYDVKMKEKGDIPEGYSVSREKKERFSLILESASTNQTSMYLCASSLVGFSNTGELFFGEGSRLTVL.

This clonotype was picked up a small number of times. The gene calls are TRBV29-1 and TRBJ1-6; a possible D gene is TRBD1 (5 bases). V was shortened by 3 bases and J by 7 bases, with 10 bases between the two germline ends. CDR3 length: 13 amino acids. The germline V gene has CDR1 SQVTM and CDR2 ANQGSEA. The CDR3 sequence: CSVDQGDNSPLHF. The CDR3, as DNA: TGCAGCGTTGATCAGGGCGACAATTCACCCCTCCACTTT.

This clonotype has ten or more counts. V is TRBV28 and J is TRBJ1-2; no clear D gene. CDR1 and CDR2 (germline): MDHEN, SYDVKM. V was cut by 5 bases and J by 4 bases, with 11 bases left in between. This CDR3 spans 13 amino acids. The CDR3 is CASSESGIYGYTF. The CDR3 region has the DNA TGTGCCAGCAGTGAGTCCGGGATCTATGGCTACACCTTC.